This entry describes one T cell receptor (beta chain). This sample was included in a study of long-term antiretroviral therapy in people with HIV. Each sample contained roughly 0.95-10 million cryopreserved PBMC, thawed before DNA extraction. Unmatched junction bases numbered 4, after V lost 4 bases and J lost 0 bases. From germline, CDR1 is MDHEN and CDR2 SYDVKM. This CDR3 has 16 residues. Investigators performed immunoSEQ version v3.0 at survey level. Sequencing set out to capture roughly 40,000-50,000 T-cell genomes per sample. Sequencing used immunoSEQ multiplex PCR; TCRdb keeps in-frame clones, though not all of them. The sample carries under 45,000 clones, roughly 80% recorded once.

This sequence originates from a young man with HIV. The chain carries TRBV28 and TRBJ2-2, with TRBD1 identical over 8 bases. The sample here was unsorted PBMCs, taken 1 year after starting antiretroviral therapy. The CDR3 DNA follows: TGTGCCAGCAGTTGGGGGACAGGATCGAACACCGGGGAGCTGTTTTTT. Translating it yields CASSWGTGSNTGELFF.